The 5 T cell receptor beta chains below come from one sample, sequenced in a study of blood T cell repertoires in COVID-19. The data were produced by immunoSEQ multiplex PCR, yet TCRdb's version contains in-frame clones alone and is incomplete. The table has 62,000 or so clones, 80% to 90% seen once. Specimen: peripheral blood. These receptors originate from a woman aged 55-70 years with acute or convalescent COVID-19.

The chain uses TRBV29-1 and TRBJ2-1; a possible D gene is TRBD2 (5 bases). The CDR3 length is 13 residues. The V and J ends lost 6 bases and 8 bases respectively, with 17 bases between them. CDR1 is SQVTM and CDR2 is ANQGSEA in the germline V gene. The CDR3 spells CSVRRPSRDEQFF. In DNA form, the CDR3 reads TGCAGCGTCCGGAGGCCTAGTCGAGATGAGCAGTTCTTC.

The chain couples TRBV7-3 to TRBJ1-2; D is perhaps TRBD1 (6 bases). Germline V gene lookup returns CDR1 SGHTA and CDR2 FQGTGA. V was cut by 0 bases and J by 8 bases, with 19 bases left in between. CDR3 size: 16 residues. The CDR3 DNA reads TGTGCCAGCAGCTTAACCCGAACAGGGAGCTCCACCGGCTACACCTTC. It specifies CASSLTRTGSSTGYTF.

This clone came up once. CDR3 nucleotide sequence: TGTGCCAGCTCACCGGACAGGGGGACCTACAATGAGCAGTTCTTC. Translated, it gives CASSPDRGTYNEQFF. This chain uses TRBV18 with TRBJ2-1, with 10 bases lining up with TRBD1. CDR1 and CDR2 (germline): KGHSH, LQKENI. CDR3 length equals 15 residues. Germline trimming cut 3 bases from V and 2 bases from J; bases unmatched to any gene: 1.

This clone was picked up a small number of times. The genes are TRBV4-2 and TRBJ1-2, with 7 bases identical to TRBD1. Germline V CDR1 and CDR2: LGHNA, YNFKEQ. The CDR3 spans 17 residues. V shed 0 bases, J shed 4 bases, and the junction held 11 bases outside the gene matches. DNA of the CDR3: TGTGCCAGCAGCCAAGATCTGCCAACAGGGGCTTTCTATGGCTACACCTTC. Its translation: CASSQDLPTGAFYGYTF.

This chain links TRBV16 with TRBJ1-1, with a tentative D call TRBD1 (5 bases). The CDR3 is made up of 16 amino acids. Germline CDR1 is KGHSY and CDR2 is FQNENV. V was trimmed by 1 base and J by 7 bases, leaving 19 bases between them. The CDR3 coding sequence is TGTGCCAGCAGCCAATTCCAGGCGGGGGTAGGGCGTGAAGCTTTCTTT. Its protein product is CASSQFQAGVGREAFF.